The 20 T cell receptor beta chains listed next were all sequenced from one sample in a study of shared clonotypes between healthy human individuals. This table comes from immunoSEQ multiplex PCR, and its TCRdb copy is limited to in-frame clones, with some not included. This sample has approximately 1.4 million clones, with about 98% found just once. Material: naive CD4+ T cells sorted from blood. Subset specified: CD45RA+ positively selected. These receptors all stem from a man between 25 and 39 years old in good health.

The chain couples TRBV7-6 to TRBJ1-2; 10 positions agree with TRBD1. Germline CDR1 SGHVS, CDR2 FNYEAQ. The CDR3 consists of 15 residues. J was trimmed by 4 bases and V by 3 bases; bases with no gene match: 5. Written as DNA, the CDR3 is TGTGCCAGCAGCTTTAGGGACAGGGGTCCCTATGGCTACACCTTC. The encoded protein is CASSFRDRGPYGYTF.

The chain uses TRBV29-1 and TRBJ2-5; D uncertain. Germline assignment: CDR1 SQVTM and CDR2 ANQGSEA. With 4 bases removed from V and 1 base from J, the gap between germline ends came to 10 bases. This CDR3 region has 13 residues. CDR3 amino acids: CSVGLAFQETQYF. The CDR3 DNA reads as TGCAGCGTTGGTTTAGCCTTCCAAGAGACCCAGTACTTC.

CDR3 DNA sequence: TGTGCCAGCAGTGAGGGGGGGGCCATCACCTACGAGCAGTACTTC. Amino acids: CASSEGGAITYEQYF. The chain carries TRBV6-1 and TRBJ2-7; tentatively, D is TRBD2 (7 bases). Trimming removed 3 bases at V and 2 bases at J, with 14 bases between. CDR3 length: 15 amino acids. Germline assignment: CDR1 MNHNS and CDR2 SASEGT.

The chain joins TRBV7-2 to TRBJ2-7; unclear D gene. This CDR3 comprises 14 residues. Trimming pared 5 bases from V and 6 bases from J, leaving 17 bases between. Germline CDR1 reads SGHTA; CDR2 reads FQGNSA. The CDR3 sequence is CASSTLRVAGEQYF. As DNA, the CDR3 is TGTGCCAGCAGCACACTTCGGGTTGCCGGCGAGCAGTACTTC.

The rearrangement joins TRBV9 to TRBJ2-1; the match to TRBD2 covers 12 bases. In germline, CDR1 is SGDLS, CDR2 YYNGEE. This CDR3 spans 14 amino acids. Trimming removed 4 bases from V and 8 bases from J; junction bases left unmatched: 4. The CDR3 is CASSPSGRVYEQFF. The CDR3 bases are TGTGCCAGCAGCCCTAGCGGGAGGGTCTATGAGCAGTTCTTC.

Details on this clone: The same CDR3 is also encoded by other DNA sequences in this sample. The CDR3 bases are TGTGCCAGTAGTATAGTCCAGAACACCGGGGAGCTGTTTTTT. This gives the protein CASSIVQNTGELFF. This chain connects TRBV19 to TRBJ2-2; unclear D gene. The CDR3 has 14 amino acids. V was cut by 1 base and J by 1 base, with 4 bases left in between. Per germline, CDR1 LNHDA and CDR2 SQIVND (reference sequence).

The chain employs TRBV18 and TRBJ2-1; 8 bases agree with TRBD1. After removal of 4 bases from V and 5 bases from J, the junction contained 7 bases not matched to a gene. The CDR3 spans 15 residues. Germline V gives CDR1 KGHSH, CDR2 LQKENI. In nucleotides, the CDR3 is TGTGCCAGCTCACAACCGGGACAGGTCGACAATGAGCAGTTCTTC. Protein: CASSQPGQVDNEQFF.

The chain has TRBV18 and TRBJ2-3; 12 positions agree with TRBD2. This CDR3 comprises 18 residues. The V gene end was trimmed by 3 bases and the J gene end by 0 bases; junction bases not matched to a gene: 7. Germline V gene lookup returns CDR1 KGHSH and CDR2 LQKENI. For the CDR3, the DNA is TGTGCCAGCTCACCCCAATCCCTAGCGGGAGGGAGCACAGATACGCAGTATTTT. Amino acids: CASSPQSLAGGSTDTQYF.

The chain is built from TRBV7-2 and TRBJ2-7; no definite D call. V lost 1 base, J lost 2 bases, and 9 bases lay in between. Germline V gives CDR1 SGHTA, CDR2 FQGNSA. The CDR3 is 14 residues long. CDR3 sequence (DNA): TGTGCCAGCAGCTTAGAAGTGGCAGCCTACGAGCAGTACTTC. It translates to CASSLEVAAYEQYF. Combining the CDR3 with reference TRBV7-2 and TRBJ2-7 gives the whole variable domain GAGVSQSPSNKVTEKGKDVELRCDPISGHTALYWYRQSLGQGLEFLIYFQGNSAPDKSGLPSDRFSAERTGGSVSTLTIQRTQQEDSAVYLCASSLEVAAYEQYFGPGTRLTVT.

The chain employs TRBV14 and TRBJ2-7; D gene ambiguous. This CDR3 is 14 amino acids long. V gave up 2 bases and J gave up 3 bases, with 11 bases separating them. Germline CDR1 is SGHDN and CDR2 is FVKESK. The CDR3, as DNA: TGTGCCAGCAGCCAATTGCGGAAACACTACGAGCAGTACTTC. It encodes CASSQLRKHYEQYF.

The V call is TRBV7-9, the J call TRBJ2-7; D unclear. The CDR3 is 13 residues long. V was pared by 5 bases and J by 4 bases, with 12 bases between. In germline, CDR1 is SEHNR, CDR2 FQNEAQ (reference sequence). CDR3 sequence: CASSRPDGYEQYF. CDR3 in DNA: TGTGCCAGCAGCCGCCCGGACGGGTACGAGCAGTACTTC.

The V call is TRBV6-1, the J call TRBJ1-5; D remains ambiguous. The CDR3 is made up of 14 amino acids. Germline values: CDR1 MNHNS, CDR2 SASEGT. Trimming removed 2 bases at V and 6 bases at J, with 11 bases between. The CDR3 here is CASSEWGVSQPQHF. The CDR3 DNA follows: TGTGCCAGCAGTGAATGGGGTGTAAGTCAGCCCCAGCATTTT.

This chain joins TRBV7-8 and TRBJ2-7; maybe TRBD2 (6 bases). This CDR3 comprises 15 residues. Germline CDR1 and CDR2: SGHVS and FQNEAQ. Trimming stripped 1 base from V and 3 bases from J, with 13 bases between. In DNA, the CDR3 is TGTGCCAGCAGCTTAGGGGAGCGGGTAGGCTACGAGCAGTACTTC. This encodes CASSLGERVGYEQYF.

V is TRBV6-6 and J is TRBJ1-1; D is ambiguous. Germline values: CDR1 MNHNY, CDR2 SVGAGI (reference sequence). This CDR3 spans 14 amino acids. V shed 3 bases and J shed 0 bases, with 8 bases lying between them. The CDR3 protein is CASSYREVNTEAFF. DNA for the CDR3: TGTGCCAGCAGTTATAGGGAGGTGAACACTGAAGCTTTCTTT.

The chain carries TRBV2 and TRBJ2-1, with TRBD1 matching 7 bases. Looked up from germline, CDR1 is SNHLY and CDR2 is FYNNEI. The CDR3 length is 13 residues. The V segment lost 7 bases and the J segment 5 bases; nucleotides outside the gene matches: 5. The CDR3 DNA reads TGTGCCAGCACCCCTGGGACAGACAATGAGCAGTTCTTC. Encoded protein: CASTPGTDNEQFF. Filled out from reference TRBV2 and TRBJ2-1, the complete variable domain reads EPEVTQTPSHQVTQMGQEVILRCVPISNHLYFYWYRQILGQKVEFLVSFYNNEISEKSEIFDDQFSVERPDGSNFTLKIRSTKLEDSAMYFCASTPGTDNEQFFGPGTRLTVL.

This chain links TRBV14 with TRBJ2-1; no clear D gene. The germline V gene encodes CDR1 SGHDN and CDR2 FVKESK. The CDR3 spans 16 residues. The V gene lost 0 bases and the J gene lost 5 bases, with 14 bases spanning the gap. This CDR3 reads CASSQDSSFSHNEQFF. The CDR3, as DNA: TGTGCCAGCAGCCAAGATTCAAGCTTTTCCCACAATGAGCAGTTCTTC.

V and J are TRBV7-9 and TRBJ2-1; 7 bases map to TRBD2. CDR1 and CDR2 (germline): SEHNR, FQNEAQ (reference sequence). The CDR3 sequence is 10 residues long. The CDR3 loop reads CAGGNNEQFF. The CDR3 DNA reads as TGTGCGGGGGGGAACAATGAGCAGTTCTTC.

J is TRBJ1-2 and V is TRBV7-9; D gene unclear. The CDR3 totals 11 residues. Germline V gives CDR1 SEHNR, CDR2 FQNEAQ (reference sequence). V was trimmed by 1 base and J by 12 bases, leaving 9 bases between them. The CDR3 sequence: CASSLGLHHTF. The CDR3 region has the DNA TGTGCCAGCAGCTTAGGTCTCCACCACACCTTC.

The chain couples TRBV6-4 to TRBJ1-2; a possible D gene is TRBD1 (5 bases). CDR3 size: 15 residues. Germline V gene data show CDR1 as MRHNA and CDR2 as SNTAGT. Trimming removed 0 bases from V and 4 bases from J, with 12 bases in between. The CDR3 here is CASSDSRQGFYGYTF. DNA for the CDR3: TGTGCCAGCAGTGACTCGAGGCAGGGTTTCTATGGCTACACCTTC.

The genes are TRBV7-8 and TRBJ2-7, with 9 bases lining up with TRBD2. This CDR3 contains 17 residues. The V gene's germline CDR1 is SGHVS and CDR2 FQNEAQ. V gave up 2 bases and J gave up 6 bases; unmatched junction bases: 14. The CDR3 region has the DNA TGTGCCAGCAGCTTAAGGCCCGGGGCTAGCGGGATATCCGAGCAGTACTTC. It yields the protein CASSLRPGASGISEQYF. Full variable domain (rest looked up from reference TRBV7-8 and TRBJ2-7): GAGVSQSPRYKVAKRGQDVALRCDPISGHVSLFWYQQALGQGPEFLTYFQNEAQLDKSGLPSDRFFAERPEGSVSTLKIQRTQQEDSAVYLCASSLRPGASGISEQYFGPGTRLTVT.